The next 20 T cell receptor beta chains were all read from a single sample in a study of blood T cell repertoires in COVID-19. TCRdb's table, derived via immunoSEQ multiplex PCR, lists solely in-frame clones and lacks some. The sample gives 300,000 to 450,000 clones, around nine tenths of which show up once; approximately 2.9% is in the top ten. Input material: peripheral blood. The receptors come from a human donor in a cohort sampled during active COVID-19.

J is TRBJ2-2 and V is TRBV5-4, with 9 bases identical to TRBD2. The junction had 5 bases not matched to a gene; V was cut back by 5 bases and J by 3 bases. The CDR3 is 15 residues long. Germline V gives CDR1 SGHNT, CDR2 YYREEE (reference sequence). The CDR3, as DNA: TGTGCCAGCAGTTATAGCGGGAGCGACACCGGGGAGCTGTTTTTT. Residues: CASSYSGSDTGELFF.

This clone was counted a single time. V is TRBV5-1 and J is TRBJ2-7, with 9 bases aligning to TRBD1. V dropped 6 bases and J dropped 5; count of bases not matched to a gene: 12. CDR3 size: 15 residues. The germline V gene encodes CDR1 SGHRS and CDR2 YFSETQ. CDR3 nucleotide sequence: TGCGCCAGCACCCTAACAGGGGGCAAATTGGACGAGCAGTACTTC. This translates into CASTLTGGKLDEQYF.

J is TRBJ2-1 and V is TRBV19, with TRBD2 matching 9 bases. With V trimmed by 1 base and J by 2 bases, 3 bases remained unmatched. CDR1 is LNHDA, CDR2 SQIVND, per germline (reference sequence). The CDR3 has 16 amino acids. The CDR3 region has the DNA TGTGCCAGTAGTATAGGGGCGGGGGGGACCTACAATGAGCAGTTCTTC. Amino acid sequence: CASSIGAGGTYNEQFF.

The chain recombines TRBV30 with TRBJ2-3; D is perhaps TRBD2 (6 bases). The CDR3 has 14 amino acids. Trimming cost V 4 bases and J 8 bases, with 19 bases left between them. The germline gives CDR1 GTSNPN, CDR2 SVGIG (reference sequence). The CDR3 loop is CAWNLLRDPLTQYF. CDR3 sequence (DNA): TGTGCCTGGAACCTATTGCGGGACCCCCTTACGCAGTATTTT.

In regard to this clone: At the DNA level, this CDR3 is encoded by other sequences in the same sample as well. V usage is TRBV19 and J usage is TRBJ1-1; TRBD1 aligns across 7 bases. V shed 4 bases and J 4 bases; nucleotides not matched to a gene: 3. CDR1 LNHDA and CDR2 SQIVND come from the germline V gene (reference sequence). The CDR3 is 13 residues long. The CDR3 region is CASSRRQGTEAFF. The CDR3 DNA reads TGTGCCAGTAGTAGACGACAGGGCACTGAAGCTTTCTTT.

This sequence joins TRBV3-1 (or the pseudogene TRBV3-2) and TRBJ2-3; D is uncertain. This CDR3 contains 12 residues. Trimming cost V 4 bases and J 2 bases, with 4 bases left between them. Per the germline V gene, CDR1 is LGHDT and CDR2 is YNNKEL (reference sequence). The CDR3: CASSLHTDTQYF. As DNA, the CDR3 is TGTGCCAGCAGCCTACACACAGATACGCAGTATTTT.

The chain recombines TRBV12-3 or TRBV12-4 with TRBJ1-2; tentatively, D is TRBD1 (6 bases). The CDR3 spans 11 residues. Between the trimmed V and J ends, which lost 8 bases and 8 bases, there was a span of 12 bases. In nucleotides, the CDR3 is TGTGCCAGCGGGACAATCGGAGGCTACACCTTC. Residues: CASGTIGGYTF.

The chain has TRBV21-1 and TRBJ2-1; whether TRBD2, the table's D call, matches the DNA was not checked. TRBV21-1 is deemed a pseudogene. The CDR3 is 14 residues long. The CDR3 region is CARPPAGGDSEQFF. The CDR3 nucleotides are TGTGCCAGACCCCCTGCGGGGGGGGACAGTGAGCAGTTCTTC.

The rearrangement links TRBV5-4 to TRBJ2-5, with 8 bases matching TRBD2. Germline CDR1 SGHNT, CDR2 YYREEE (reference sequence). The V gene end was trimmed by 2 bases and the J gene end by 2 bases; junction bases not matched to a gene: 8. The CDR3 is 16 residues long. The CDR3 reads CASSFTGTRGQETQYF. DNA for the CDR3: TGTGCCAGCAGCTTTACCGGGACTAGGGGACAAGAGACCCAGTACTTC.

The V gene is TRBV15, the J gene TRBJ2-7, with 9 bases matching TRBD1. Germline values: CDR1 LNHNV, CDR2 YYDKDF (reference sequence). This CDR3 region has 14 residues. J was trimmed by 1 base and V by 8 bases; bases with no gene match: 6. The CDR3, as DNA: TGTGCCACCCGACAGACAGGGGGATCCTACGAGCAGTACTTC. Its translation is CATRQTGGSYEQYF.

This chain joins TRBV6-5 and TRBJ1-1; D is perhaps TRBD1 (6 bases). Germline V gene sequence: CDR1 MNHEY, CDR2 SVGAGI. The CDR3 covers 15 residues. Trimming took 6 bases from V and 0 from J, leaving 14 bases between them. CDR3 sequence (DNA): TGTGCCAGCAGCCGCAAACAGGGAATGAACACTGAAGCTTTCTTT. Protein: CASSRKQGMNTEAFF.

This clone was counted between two and nine times. V gene TRBV5-1 combines with J gene TRBJ2-7; possibly TRBD1 for D (5 bases). V lost 2 bases to trimming and J lost 0 bases, with 12 bases between them. CDR3 length equals 15 residues. The germline gives CDR1 SGHRS, CDR2 YFSETQ. The DNA of the CDR3 is TGCGCCAGCAGCTTAGGGGCTAGGAGCTCCTACGAGCAGTACTTC. Protein sequence: CASSLGARSSYEQYF.

The chain joins TRBV28 to TRBJ2-7, with 8 bases that match TRBD1. The V and J ends lost 5 bases and 0 bases, in that order; junction bases with no gene match: 3. Germline loops: CDR1 MDHEN, CDR2 SYDVKM. The CDR3 runs 14 residues. The CDR3 sequence: CASSTTGVSYEQYF. CDR3 nucleotide sequence: TGTGCCAGCAGTACGACAGGGGTCTCCTACGAGCAGTACTTC.

The rearrangement uses TRBV3-1 (or the pseudogene TRBV3-2) and TRBJ1-3; 7 nucleotides agree with TRBD1. Trimming at V came to 4 bases and at J to 3 bases, leaving 3 bases not matched to a gene. The CDR3 is 14 residues long. Germline assignment: CDR1 LGHDT and CDR2 YNNKEL (reference sequence). CDR3 region: CASSPDRDGNTIYF. The DNA for the CDR3 is TGTGCCAGCAGCCCCGACAGGGATGGAAACACCATATATTTT.

The chain joins TRBV7-9 to TRBJ2-1; 7 nucleotides agree with TRBD2. V lost 5 bases to trimming and J lost 10 bases; unmatched junction nucleotides: 8. CDR3 size: 13 residues. The V gene's germline CDR1 is SEHNR and CDR2 FQNEAQ (reference sequence). CDR3 protein: CASSPLGGMEQFF. Here the CDR3 DNA reads TGTGCCAGCAGCCCCCTGGGGGGGATGGAGCAGTTCTTC. Filled out from reference TRBV7-9 and TRBJ2-1, the complete variable domain reads DTGVSQNPRHKITKRGQNVTFRCDPISEHNRLYWYRQTLGQGPEFLTYFQNEAQLEKSRLLSDRFSAERPKGSFSTLEIQRTEQGDSAMYLCASSPLGGMEQFFGPGTRLTVL.

This clone was recorded a few times. CDR3 residues: CASSSYYGTDARYGYTF. Here the CDR3 DNA reads TGTGCCAGCAGCTCCTATTACGGGACAGACGCTAGGTATGGCTACACCTTC. The rearrangement uses TRBV7-9 and TRBJ1-2; TRBD1 agrees at 7 bases. The CDR3 covers 17 residues. CDR1 and CDR2 from the germline V gene are SEHNR and FQNEAQ (reference sequence). Trimming at V came to 4 bases and at J to 5 bases, leaving 16 bases not matched to a gene.

The V gene is TRBV19, the J gene TRBJ1-1; no clear D. Germline CDR1 and CDR2: LNHDA and SQIVND (reference sequence). V was trimmed by 5 bases and J by 3 bases, leaving 16 bases between them. CDR3 length: 15 residues. CDR3 DNA sequence: TGTGCCAGTAGTTCGACCTATAGCGCGGACACTGAAGCTTTCTTT. Its translation is CASSSTYSADTEAFF.

This chain joins TRBV9 and TRBJ2-1; the match to TRBD2 covers 10 bases. CDR3 length: 17 amino acids. Trimming took 0 bases from V and 10 from J; bases not matched to a gene: 13. The germline CDR1 and CDR2 sequences are SGDLS and YYNGEE. The CDR3 bases are TGTGCCAGCAGCGTAGCCTTAGGACTAGCGGAAGGGGGGGAGCAGTTCTTC. Translation gives CASSVALGLAEGGEQFF. Variable domain in full (rest from reference TRBV9 and TRBJ2-1): DSGVTQTPKHLITATGQRVTLRCSPRSGDLSVYWYQQSLDQGLQFLIQYYNGEERAKGNILERFSAQQFPDLHSELNLSSLELGDSALYFCASSVALGLAEGGEQFFGPGTRLTVL.

The chain uses TRBV30 and TRBJ2-7, with D unresolved. CDR3 length equals 14 residues. V lost 1 base to trimming and J lost 2 bases, with 12 bases between them. CDR1 is GTSNPN, CDR2 SVGIG, per germline (reference sequence). CDR3 bases: TGTGCCTGGAGTGCAACTTTTATCACCTACGAGCAGTACTTC. As protein: CAWSATFITYEQYF. Based on the CDR3 plus reference TRBV30 and TRBJ2-7, the full variable domain is SQTIHQWPATLVQPVGSPLSLECTVEGTSNPNLYWYRQAAGRGLQLLFYSVGIGQISSEVPQNLSASRPQDRQFILSSKKLLLSDSGFYLCAWSATFITYEQYFGPGTRLTVT.

CDR3 bases: TGTGCCAGCAGTCCGATGGGGGGTATCGAGACCCAGTACTTC. The encoded protein is CASSPMGGIETQYF. The J gene is TRBJ2-5, the V gene TRBV28, with D possibly TRBD2 on 6 matching bases. The V gene's germline CDR1 is MDHEN and CDR2 SYDVKM. V shed 5 bases and J shed 5 bases, with 15 bases lying between them. This CDR3 region has 14 residues.